This TCR beta chain stems from a study of blood T cell repertoires in COVID-19. Sequencing used immunoSEQ multiplex PCR; TCRdb keeps in-frame clones, though not all of them. The data show some 250,000 clones, around 83% seen once. The trim removed 2 bases at V and 2 bases at J, leaving 6 bases unmatched. Germline V gene sequence: CDR1 GTSNPN, CDR2 SVGIG (reference sequence). This CDR3 has 15 amino acids. This sequence joins TRBV30 and TRBJ1-2; 9 nucleotides align to TRBD1. The sequenced sample consisted of peripheral blood. The receptor's source is a man older than 75 with acute or convalescent COVID-19. Here the CDR3 DNA reads TGTGCCTGGAGTTCAACAGGGGGCCGAAACTATGGCTACACCTTC. Translated, it gives CAWSSTGGRNYGYTF.